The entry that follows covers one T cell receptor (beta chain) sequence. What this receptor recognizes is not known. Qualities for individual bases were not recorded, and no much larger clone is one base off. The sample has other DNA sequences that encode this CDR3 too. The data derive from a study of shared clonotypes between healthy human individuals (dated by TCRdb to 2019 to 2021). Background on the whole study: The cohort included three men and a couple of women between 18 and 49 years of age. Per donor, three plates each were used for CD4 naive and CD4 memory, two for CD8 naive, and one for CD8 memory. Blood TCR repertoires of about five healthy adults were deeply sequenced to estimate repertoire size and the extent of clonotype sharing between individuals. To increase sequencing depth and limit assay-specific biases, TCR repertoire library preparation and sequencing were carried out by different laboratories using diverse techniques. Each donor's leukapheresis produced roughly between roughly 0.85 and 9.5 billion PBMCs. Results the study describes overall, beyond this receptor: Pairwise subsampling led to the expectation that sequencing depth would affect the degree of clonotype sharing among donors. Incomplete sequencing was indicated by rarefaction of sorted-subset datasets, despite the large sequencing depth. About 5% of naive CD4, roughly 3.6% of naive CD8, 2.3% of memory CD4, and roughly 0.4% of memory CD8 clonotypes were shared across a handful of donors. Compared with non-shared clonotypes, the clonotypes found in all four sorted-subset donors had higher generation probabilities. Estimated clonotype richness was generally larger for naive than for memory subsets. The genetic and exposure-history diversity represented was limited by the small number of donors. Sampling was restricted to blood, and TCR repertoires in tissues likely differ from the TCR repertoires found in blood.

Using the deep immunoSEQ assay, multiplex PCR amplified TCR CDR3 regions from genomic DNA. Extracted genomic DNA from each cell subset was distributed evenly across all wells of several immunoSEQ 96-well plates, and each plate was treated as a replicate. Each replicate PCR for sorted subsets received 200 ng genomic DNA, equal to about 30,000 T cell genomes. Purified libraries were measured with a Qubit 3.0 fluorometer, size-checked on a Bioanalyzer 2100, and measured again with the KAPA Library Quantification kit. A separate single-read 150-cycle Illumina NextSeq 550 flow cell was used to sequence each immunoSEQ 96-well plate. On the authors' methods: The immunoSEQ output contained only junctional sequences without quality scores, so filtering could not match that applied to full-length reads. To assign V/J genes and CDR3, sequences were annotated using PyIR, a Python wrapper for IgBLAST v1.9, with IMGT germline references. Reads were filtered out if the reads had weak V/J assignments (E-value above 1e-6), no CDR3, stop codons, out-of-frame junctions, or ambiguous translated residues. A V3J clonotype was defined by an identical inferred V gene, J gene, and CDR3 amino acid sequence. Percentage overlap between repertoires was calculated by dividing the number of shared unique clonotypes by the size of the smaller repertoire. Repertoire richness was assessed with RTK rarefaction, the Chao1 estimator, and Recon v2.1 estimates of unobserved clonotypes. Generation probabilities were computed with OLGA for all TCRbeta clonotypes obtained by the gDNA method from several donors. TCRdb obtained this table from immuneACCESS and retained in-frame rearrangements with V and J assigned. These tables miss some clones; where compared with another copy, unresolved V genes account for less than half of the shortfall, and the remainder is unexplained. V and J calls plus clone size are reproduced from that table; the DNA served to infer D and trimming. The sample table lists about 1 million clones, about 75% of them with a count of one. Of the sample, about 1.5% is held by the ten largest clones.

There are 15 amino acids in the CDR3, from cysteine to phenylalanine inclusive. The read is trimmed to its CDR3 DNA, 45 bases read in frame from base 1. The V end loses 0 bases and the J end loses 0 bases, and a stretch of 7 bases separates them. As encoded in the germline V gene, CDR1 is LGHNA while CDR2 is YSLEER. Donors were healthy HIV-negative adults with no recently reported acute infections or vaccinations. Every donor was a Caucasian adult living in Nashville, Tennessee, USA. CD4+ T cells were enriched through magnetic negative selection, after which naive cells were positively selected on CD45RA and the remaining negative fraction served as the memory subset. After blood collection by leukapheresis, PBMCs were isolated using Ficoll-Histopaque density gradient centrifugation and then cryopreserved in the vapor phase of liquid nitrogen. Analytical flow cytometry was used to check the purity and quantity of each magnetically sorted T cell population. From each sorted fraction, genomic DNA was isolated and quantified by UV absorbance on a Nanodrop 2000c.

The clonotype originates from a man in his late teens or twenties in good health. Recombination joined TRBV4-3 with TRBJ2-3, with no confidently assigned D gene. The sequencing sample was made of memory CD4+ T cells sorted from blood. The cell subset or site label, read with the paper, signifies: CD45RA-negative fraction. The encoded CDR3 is CASSQDAGSTDTQYF. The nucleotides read TGCGCCAGCAGCCAAGATGCCGGCAGCACAGATACGCAGTATTTT.